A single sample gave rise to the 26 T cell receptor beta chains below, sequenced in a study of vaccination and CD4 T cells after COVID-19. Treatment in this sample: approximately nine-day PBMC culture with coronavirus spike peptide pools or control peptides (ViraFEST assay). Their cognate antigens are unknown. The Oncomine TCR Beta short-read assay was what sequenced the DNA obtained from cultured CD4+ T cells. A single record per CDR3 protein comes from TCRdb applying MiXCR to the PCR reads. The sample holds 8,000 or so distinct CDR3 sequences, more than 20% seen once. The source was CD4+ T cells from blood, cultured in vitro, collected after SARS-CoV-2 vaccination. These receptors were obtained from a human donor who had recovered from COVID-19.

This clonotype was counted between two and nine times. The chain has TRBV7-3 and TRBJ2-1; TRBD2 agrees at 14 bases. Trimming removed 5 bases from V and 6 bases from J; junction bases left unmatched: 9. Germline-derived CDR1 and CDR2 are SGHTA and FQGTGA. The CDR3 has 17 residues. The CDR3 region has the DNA TGTGCCAGCAGCCCCCGGGCGGGACTAGCGGGGGCCAATGAGCAGTTCTTC. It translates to CASSPRAGLAGANEQFF.

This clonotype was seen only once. CDR3 loop: CASSPTALTGNYEQYF. CDR3 DNA sequence: TGCGCCAGCAGCCCTACTGCCCTGACAGGGAACTACGAGCAGTACTTC. The V and J genes are TRBV5-1 and TRBJ2-7; 7 bases fit TRBD1. CDR1 is SGHRS and CDR2 is YFSETQ in the germline V gene. The CDR3 runs to 16 residues. The V gene end was trimmed by 4 bases and the J gene end by 3 bases; junction bases not matched to a gene: 13.

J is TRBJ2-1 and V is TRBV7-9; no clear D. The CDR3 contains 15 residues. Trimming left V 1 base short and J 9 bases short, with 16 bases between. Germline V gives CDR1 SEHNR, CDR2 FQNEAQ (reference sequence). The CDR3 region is CASSLGEGRLGEQFF. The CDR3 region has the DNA TGTGCCAGCAGCTTAGGGGAAGGGCGGCTCGGTGAGCAGTTCTTC.

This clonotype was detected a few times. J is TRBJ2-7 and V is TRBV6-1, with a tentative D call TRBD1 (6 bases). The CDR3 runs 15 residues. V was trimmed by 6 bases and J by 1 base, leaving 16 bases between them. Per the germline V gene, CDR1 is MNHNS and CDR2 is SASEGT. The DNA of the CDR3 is TGTGCCAGCAGCAAACAGGGTCTGGGGTCCTACGAGCAGTACTTC. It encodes CASSKQGLGSYEQYF.

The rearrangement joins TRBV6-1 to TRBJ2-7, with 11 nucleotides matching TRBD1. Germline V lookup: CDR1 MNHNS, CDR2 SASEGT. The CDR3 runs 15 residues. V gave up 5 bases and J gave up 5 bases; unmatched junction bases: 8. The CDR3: CASSTVDRGLNEQYF. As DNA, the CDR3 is TGTGCCAGCAGTACAGTGGACAGGGGGCTAAACGAGCAGTACTTC.

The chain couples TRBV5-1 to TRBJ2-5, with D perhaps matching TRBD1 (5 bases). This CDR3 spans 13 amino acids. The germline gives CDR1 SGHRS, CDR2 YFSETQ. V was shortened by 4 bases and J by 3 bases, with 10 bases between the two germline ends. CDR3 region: CASSVQGKETQYF. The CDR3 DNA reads TGCGCCAGCAGCGTTCAGGGTAAAGAGACCCAGTACTTC. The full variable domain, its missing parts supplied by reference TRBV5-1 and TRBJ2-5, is KAGVTQTPRYLIKTRGQQVTLSCSPISGHRSVSWYQQTPGQGLQFLFEYFSETQRNKGNFPGRFSGRQFSNSRSEMNVSTLELGDSALYLCASSVQGKETQYFGPGTRLLVL.

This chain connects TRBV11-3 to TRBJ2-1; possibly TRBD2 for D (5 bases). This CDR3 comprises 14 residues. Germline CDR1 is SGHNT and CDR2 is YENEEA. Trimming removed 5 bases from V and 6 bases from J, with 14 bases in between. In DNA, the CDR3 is TGTGCCAGCAGCCCCGGAGAGGGTTCCAATGAGCAGTTCTTC. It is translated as CASSPGEGSNEQFF.

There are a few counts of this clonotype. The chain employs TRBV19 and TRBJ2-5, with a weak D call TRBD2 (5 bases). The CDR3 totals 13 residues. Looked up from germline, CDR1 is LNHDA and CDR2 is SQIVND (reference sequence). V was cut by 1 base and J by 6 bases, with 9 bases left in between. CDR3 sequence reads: CASSIGGRKTQYF. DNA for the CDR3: TGTGCCAGTAGTATAGGAGGGAGAAAGACCCAGTACTTC.

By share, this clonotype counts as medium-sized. The CDR3 DNA is TGCAGTGCTAGAGGAGGGCTAGGGGACCACCTCAAGACCCAGTACTTC. Its translation: CSARGGLGDHLKTQYF. The chain is built from TRBV20-1 and TRBJ2-5; D possibly uses TRBD1 or TRBD2 (5 bases each). Trimming took 1 base from V and 6 from J, leaving 21 bases between them. The germline V gene encodes CDR1 DFQATT and CDR2 SNEGSKA (reference sequence). CDR3 length: 16 amino acids.

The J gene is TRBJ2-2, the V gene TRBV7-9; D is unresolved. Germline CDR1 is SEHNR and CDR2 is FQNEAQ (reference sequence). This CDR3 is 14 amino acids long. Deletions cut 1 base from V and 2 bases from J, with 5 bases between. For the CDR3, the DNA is TGTGCCAGCAGCTTAGGGCAAAACACCGGGGAGCTGTTTTTT. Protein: CASSLGQNTGELFF.

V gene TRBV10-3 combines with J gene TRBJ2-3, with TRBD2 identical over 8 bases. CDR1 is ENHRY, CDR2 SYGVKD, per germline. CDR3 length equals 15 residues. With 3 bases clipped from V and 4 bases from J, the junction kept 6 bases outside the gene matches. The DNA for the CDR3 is TGTGCCATCAGTGACAGCGGGAGTTTGGCAGATACGCAGTATTTT. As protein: CAISDSGSLADTQYF.

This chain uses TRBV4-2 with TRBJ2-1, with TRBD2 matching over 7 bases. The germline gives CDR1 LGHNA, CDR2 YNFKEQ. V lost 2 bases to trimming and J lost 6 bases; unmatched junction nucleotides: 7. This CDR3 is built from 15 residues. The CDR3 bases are TGTGCCAGCAGCCAAATCGGGGGAGGGCCCAATGAGCAGTTCTTC. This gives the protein CASSQIGGGPNEQFF.

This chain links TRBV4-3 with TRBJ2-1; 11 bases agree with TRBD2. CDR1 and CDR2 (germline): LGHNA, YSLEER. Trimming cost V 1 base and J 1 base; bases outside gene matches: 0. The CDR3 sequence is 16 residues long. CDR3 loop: CASSQGLAGSYNEQFF. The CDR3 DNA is TGCGCCAGCAGCCAAGGACTAGCGGGATCCTACAATGAGCAGTTCTTC.

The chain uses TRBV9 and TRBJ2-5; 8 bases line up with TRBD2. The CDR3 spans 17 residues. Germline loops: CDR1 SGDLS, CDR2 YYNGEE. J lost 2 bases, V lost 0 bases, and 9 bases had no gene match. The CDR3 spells CASSVGGSGGGQETQYF. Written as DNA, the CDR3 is TGTGCCAGCAGCGTAGGAGGGAGCGGGGGTGGTCAAGAGACCCAGTACTTC.

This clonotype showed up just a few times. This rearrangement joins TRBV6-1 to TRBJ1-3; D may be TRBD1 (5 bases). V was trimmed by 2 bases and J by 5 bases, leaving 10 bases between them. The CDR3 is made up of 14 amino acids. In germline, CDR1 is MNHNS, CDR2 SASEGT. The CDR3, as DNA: TGTGCCAGCAGTGAACTGGGGGGTAGAAACACCATATATTTT. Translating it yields CASSELGGRNTIYF.

The CDR3 DNA sequence: TGTGCCAGCGGAGACCCGGCCTTGAACACTGAAGCTTTCTTT. This gives the protein CASGDPALNTEAFF. The chain recombines TRBV6-2 or TRBV6-3 with TRBJ1-1; D is ambiguous. CDR3 size: 14 residues. The germline V gene encodes CDR1 MNHEY and CDR2 SVGEGT. V was pared by 8 bases and J by 0 bases, with 13 bases between.

The DNA of the CDR3 is TGCAGTGCTAAGATCGAGGGACTAGCGGGAGTCACAGATACGCAGTATTTT. Its protein is CSAKIEGLAGVTDTQYF. The gene calls are TRBV20-1 and TRBJ2-3, with 14 nucleotides matching TRBD2. CDR1 and CDR2 (germline): DFQATT, SNEGSKA (reference sequence). J lost 2 bases, V lost 4 bases, and 8 bases had no gene match. The CDR3 has 17 amino acids.

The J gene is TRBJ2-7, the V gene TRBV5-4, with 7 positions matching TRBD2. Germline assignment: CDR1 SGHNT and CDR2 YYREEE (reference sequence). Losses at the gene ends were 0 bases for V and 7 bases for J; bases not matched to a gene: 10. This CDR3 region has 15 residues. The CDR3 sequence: CASSLGSGSIWEQYF. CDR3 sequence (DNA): TGTGCCAGCAGCTTGGGTAGCGGGTCCATTTGGGAGCAGTACTTC.

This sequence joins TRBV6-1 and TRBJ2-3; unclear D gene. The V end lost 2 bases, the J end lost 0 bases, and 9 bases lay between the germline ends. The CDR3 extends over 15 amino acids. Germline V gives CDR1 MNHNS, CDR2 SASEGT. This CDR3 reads CASSESLSSTDTQYF. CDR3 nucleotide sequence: TGTGCCAGCAGTGAATCGTTGTCTAGCACAGATACGCAGTATTTT.

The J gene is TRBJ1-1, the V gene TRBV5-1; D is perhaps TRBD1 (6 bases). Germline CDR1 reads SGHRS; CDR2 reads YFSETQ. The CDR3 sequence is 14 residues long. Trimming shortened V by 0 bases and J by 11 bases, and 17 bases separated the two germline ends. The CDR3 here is CASSLAVGTRGAFF. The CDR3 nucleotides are TGCGCCAGCAGCTTGGCAGTGGGGACACGGGGGGCTTTCTTT.

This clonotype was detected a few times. The CDR3 region has the DNA TGCGCCAGCAGTGATCCTAGCGGAGAGACACAAGAGACCCAGTACTTC. Its protein product is CASSDPSGETQETQYF. The rearrangement links TRBV10-2 to TRBJ2-5; 7 nucleotides agree with TRBD2. CDR3 length: 16 residues. Looked up from germline, CDR1 is WSHSY and CDR2 is SAAADI. With V trimmed by 3 bases and J by 2 bases, 9 bases remained unmatched.

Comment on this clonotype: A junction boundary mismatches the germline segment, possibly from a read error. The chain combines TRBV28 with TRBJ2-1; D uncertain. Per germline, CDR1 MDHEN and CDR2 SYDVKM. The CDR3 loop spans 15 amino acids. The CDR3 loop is CASGSLRATYIEQFF. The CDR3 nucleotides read TGTGCCAGCGGGTCCCTTCGGGCAACCTACATTGAGCAGTTCTTC.

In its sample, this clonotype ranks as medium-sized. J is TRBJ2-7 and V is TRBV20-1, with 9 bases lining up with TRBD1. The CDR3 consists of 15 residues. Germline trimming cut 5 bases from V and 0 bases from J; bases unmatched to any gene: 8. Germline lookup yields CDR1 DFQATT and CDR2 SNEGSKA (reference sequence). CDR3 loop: CSAWTGDRVSYEQYF. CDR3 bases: TGCAGTGCTTGGACGGGGGACAGGGTCTCCTACGAGCAGTACTTC.

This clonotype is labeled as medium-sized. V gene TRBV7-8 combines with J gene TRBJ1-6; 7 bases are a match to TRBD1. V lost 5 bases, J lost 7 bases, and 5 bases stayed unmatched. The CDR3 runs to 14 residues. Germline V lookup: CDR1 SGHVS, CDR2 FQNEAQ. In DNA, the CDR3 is TGTGCCAGCAGCGGGGGAGGGGGCAATTCACCCCTCCACTTT. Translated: CASSGGGGNSPLHF.

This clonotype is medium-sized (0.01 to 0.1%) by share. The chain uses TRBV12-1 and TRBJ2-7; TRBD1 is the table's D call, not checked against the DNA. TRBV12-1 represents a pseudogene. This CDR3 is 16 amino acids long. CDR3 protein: CASSSHRGDYSYEQYF. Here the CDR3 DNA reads TGTGCCAGCAGCTCCCACAGGGGCGATTACTCCTACGAGCAGTACTTC.

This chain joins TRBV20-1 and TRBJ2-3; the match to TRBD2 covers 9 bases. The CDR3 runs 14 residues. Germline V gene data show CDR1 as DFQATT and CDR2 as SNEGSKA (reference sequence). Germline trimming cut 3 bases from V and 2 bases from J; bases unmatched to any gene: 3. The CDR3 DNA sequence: TGCAGTGCTAGGACTAGCGGAACCACAGATACGCAGTATTTT. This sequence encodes CSARTSGTTDTQYF.